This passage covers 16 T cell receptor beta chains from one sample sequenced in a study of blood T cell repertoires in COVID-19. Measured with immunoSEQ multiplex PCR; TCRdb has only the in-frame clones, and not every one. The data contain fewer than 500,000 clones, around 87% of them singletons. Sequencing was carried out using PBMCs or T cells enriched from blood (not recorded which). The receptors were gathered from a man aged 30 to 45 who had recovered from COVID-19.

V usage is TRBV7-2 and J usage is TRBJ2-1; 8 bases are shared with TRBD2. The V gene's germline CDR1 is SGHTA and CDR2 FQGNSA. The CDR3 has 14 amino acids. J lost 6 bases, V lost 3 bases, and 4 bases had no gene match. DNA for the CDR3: TGTGCCAGCAGCTTTCGGGGGGGGACCAATGAGCAGTTCTTC. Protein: CASSFRGGTNEQFF.

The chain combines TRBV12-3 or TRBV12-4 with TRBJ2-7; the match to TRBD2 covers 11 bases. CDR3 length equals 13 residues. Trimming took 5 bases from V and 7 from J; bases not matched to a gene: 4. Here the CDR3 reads CASSRRLAGEQYF. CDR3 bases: TGTGCCAGCAGTCGGAGACTAGCGGGGGAGCAGTACTTC.

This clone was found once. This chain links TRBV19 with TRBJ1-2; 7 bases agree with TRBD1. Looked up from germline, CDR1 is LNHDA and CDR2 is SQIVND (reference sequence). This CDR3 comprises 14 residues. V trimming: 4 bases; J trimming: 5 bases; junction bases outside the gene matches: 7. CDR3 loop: CASSTSGTDYGYTF. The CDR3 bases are TGTGCCAGTAGTACCTCAGGGACAGATTATGGCTACACCTTC.

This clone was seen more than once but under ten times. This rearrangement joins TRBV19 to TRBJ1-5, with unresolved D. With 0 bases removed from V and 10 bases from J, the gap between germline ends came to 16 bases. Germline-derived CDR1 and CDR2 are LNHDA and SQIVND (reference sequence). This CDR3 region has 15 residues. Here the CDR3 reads CASSIDQNIPGPQHF. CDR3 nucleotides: TGTGCCAGTAGTATAGATCAAAACATCCCGGGACCCCAGCATTTT.

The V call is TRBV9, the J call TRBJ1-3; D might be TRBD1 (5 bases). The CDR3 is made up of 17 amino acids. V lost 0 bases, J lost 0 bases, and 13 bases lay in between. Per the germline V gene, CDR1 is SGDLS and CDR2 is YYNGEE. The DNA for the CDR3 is TGTGCCAGCAGCGTAGCTCCGGACATGTTCTCTGGAAACACCATATATTTT. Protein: CASSVAPDMFSGNTIYF.

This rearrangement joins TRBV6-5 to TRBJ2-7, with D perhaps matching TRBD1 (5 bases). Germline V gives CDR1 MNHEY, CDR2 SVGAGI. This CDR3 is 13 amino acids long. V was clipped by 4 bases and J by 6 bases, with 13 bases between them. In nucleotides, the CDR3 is TGTGCCAGCAGTTCCTCTGTGACAGTCGAGCAGTACTTC. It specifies CASSSSVTVEQYF.

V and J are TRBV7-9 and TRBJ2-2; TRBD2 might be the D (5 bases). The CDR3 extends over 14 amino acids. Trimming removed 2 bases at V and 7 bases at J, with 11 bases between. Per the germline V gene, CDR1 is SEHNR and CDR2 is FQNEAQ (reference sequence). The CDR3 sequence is CASSLSEGIGELFF. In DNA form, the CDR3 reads TGTGCCAGCAGCTTATCTGAGGGAATCGGGGAGCTGTTTTTT.

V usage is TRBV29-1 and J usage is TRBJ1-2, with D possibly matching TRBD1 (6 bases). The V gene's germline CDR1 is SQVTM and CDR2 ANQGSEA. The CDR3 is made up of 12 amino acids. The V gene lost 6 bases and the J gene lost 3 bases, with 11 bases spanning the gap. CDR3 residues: CSVLTGDYGYTF. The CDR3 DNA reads TGCAGCGTCTTGACAGGTGACTATGGCTACACCTTC.

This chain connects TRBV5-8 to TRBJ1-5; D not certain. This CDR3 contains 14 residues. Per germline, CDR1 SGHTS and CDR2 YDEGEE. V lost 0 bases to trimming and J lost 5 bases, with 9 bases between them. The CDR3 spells CASSLVQLYQPQHF. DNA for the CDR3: TGTGCCAGCAGCTTGGTACAGCTTTATCAGCCCCAGCATTTT.

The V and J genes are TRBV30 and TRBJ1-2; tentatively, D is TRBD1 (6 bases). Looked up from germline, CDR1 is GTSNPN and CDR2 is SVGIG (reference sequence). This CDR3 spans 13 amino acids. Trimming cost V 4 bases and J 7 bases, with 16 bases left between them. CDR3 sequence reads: CAWNRASESGYTF. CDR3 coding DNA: TGTGCCTGGAACAGGGCCTCCGAAAGTGGCTACACCTTC.

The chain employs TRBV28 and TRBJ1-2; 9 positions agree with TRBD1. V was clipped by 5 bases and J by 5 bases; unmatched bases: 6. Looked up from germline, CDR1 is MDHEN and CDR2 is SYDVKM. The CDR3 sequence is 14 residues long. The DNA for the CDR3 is TGTGCCAGCAGTGCTCCCGGGACAGGGTATGGCTACACCTTC. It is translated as CASSAPGTGYGYTF.

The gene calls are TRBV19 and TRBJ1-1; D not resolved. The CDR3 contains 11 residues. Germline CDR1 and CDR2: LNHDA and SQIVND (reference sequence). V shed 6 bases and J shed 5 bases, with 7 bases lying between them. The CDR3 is CASRSWTEAFF. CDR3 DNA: TGTGCCAGTAGGAGCTGGACTGAAGCTTTCTTT. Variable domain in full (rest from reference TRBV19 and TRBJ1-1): DGGITQSPKYLFRKEGQNVTLSCEQNLNHDAMYWYRQDPGQGLRLIYYSQIVNDFQKGDIAEGYSVSREKKESFPLTVTSAQKNPTAFYLCASRSWTEAFFGQGTRLTVV.

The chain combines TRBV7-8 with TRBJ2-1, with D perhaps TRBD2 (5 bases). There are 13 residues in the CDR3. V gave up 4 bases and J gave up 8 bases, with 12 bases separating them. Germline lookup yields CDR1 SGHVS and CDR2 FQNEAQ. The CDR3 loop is CASSSDLADEQFF. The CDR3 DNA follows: TGTGCCAGCAGCTCCGACCTAGCTGATGAGCAGTTCTTC.

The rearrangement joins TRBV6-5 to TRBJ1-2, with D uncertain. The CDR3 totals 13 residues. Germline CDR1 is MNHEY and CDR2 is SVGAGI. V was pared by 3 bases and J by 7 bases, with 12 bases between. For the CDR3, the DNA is TGTGCCAGCAGTTATCAGGTCCAAGGTGGCTACACCTTC. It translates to CASSYQVQGGYTF.

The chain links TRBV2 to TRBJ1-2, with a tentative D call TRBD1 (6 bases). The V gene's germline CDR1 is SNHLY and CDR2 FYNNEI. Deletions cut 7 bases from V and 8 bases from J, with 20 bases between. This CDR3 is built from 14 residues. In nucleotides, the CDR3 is TGTGCCAGCAAAGGACCGACAGGCACCTGGGGCTACACCTTC. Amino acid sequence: CASKGPTGTWGYTF.

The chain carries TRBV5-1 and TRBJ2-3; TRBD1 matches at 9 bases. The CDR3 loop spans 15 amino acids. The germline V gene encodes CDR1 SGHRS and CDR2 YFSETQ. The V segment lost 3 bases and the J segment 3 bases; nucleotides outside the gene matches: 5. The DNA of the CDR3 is TGCGCCAGCAGCTGGGGGGACAGGGCGACAGATACGCAGTATTTT. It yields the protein CASSWGDRATDTQYF.